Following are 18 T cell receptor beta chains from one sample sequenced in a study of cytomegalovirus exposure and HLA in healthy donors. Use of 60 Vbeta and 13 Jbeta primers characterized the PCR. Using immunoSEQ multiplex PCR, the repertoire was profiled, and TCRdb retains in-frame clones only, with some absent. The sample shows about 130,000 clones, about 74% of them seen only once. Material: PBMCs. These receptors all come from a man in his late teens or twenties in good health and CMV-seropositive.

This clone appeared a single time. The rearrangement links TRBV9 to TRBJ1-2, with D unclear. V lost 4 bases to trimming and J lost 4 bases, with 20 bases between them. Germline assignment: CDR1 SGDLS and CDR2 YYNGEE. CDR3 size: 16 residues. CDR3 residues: CASSPVDGQRIYGYTF. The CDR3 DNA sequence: TGTGCCAGCAGCCCCGTTGATGGCCAGAGGATCTATGGCTACACCTTC.

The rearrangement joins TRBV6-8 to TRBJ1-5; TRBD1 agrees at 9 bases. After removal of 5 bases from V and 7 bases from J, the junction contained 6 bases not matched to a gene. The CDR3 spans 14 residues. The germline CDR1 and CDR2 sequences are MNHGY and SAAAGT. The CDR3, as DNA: TGTGCCAGCAGTCACGGGACAGGGCTGCAGCCCCAGCATTTT. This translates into CASSHGTGLQPQHF.

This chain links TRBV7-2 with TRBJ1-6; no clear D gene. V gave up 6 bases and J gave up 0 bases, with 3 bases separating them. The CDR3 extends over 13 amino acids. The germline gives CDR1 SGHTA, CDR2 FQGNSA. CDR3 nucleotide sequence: TGTGCCAGCAGTAGCTCCTATAATTCACCCCTCCACTTT. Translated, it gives CASSSSYNSPLHF.

CDR3 nucleotide sequence: TGCGCCAGCAGCTTGGAGTCAGGGGATATCTATGGCTACACCTTC. Translation gives CASSLESGDIYGYTF. The chain couples TRBV5-1 to TRBJ1-2; maybe TRBD1 (6 bases). V was shortened by 0 bases and J by 4 bases, with 13 bases between the two germline ends. This CDR3 is built from 15 residues. Germline CDR1 and CDR2: SGHRS and YFSETQ.

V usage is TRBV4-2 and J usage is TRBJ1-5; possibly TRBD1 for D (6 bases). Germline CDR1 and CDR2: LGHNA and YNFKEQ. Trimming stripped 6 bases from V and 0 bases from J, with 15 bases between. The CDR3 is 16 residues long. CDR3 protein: CASREWGQGSNQPQHF. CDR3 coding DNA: TGTGCCAGCAGGGAGTGGGGGCAGGGTAGCAATCAGCCCCAGCATTTT.

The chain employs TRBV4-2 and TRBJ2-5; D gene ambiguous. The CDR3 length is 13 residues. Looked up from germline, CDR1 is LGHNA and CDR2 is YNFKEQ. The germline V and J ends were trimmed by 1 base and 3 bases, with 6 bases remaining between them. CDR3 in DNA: TGTGCCAGCAGCCAAGGTTTCGAAGAGACCCAGTACTTC. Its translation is CASSQGFEETQYF.

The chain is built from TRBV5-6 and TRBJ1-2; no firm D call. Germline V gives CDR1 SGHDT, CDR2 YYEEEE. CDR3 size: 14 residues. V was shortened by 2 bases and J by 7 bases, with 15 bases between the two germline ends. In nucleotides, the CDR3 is TGTGCCAGCAGCTTTGTTTTGGTAGCCCGTGGCTACACCTTC. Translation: CASSFVLVARGYTF.

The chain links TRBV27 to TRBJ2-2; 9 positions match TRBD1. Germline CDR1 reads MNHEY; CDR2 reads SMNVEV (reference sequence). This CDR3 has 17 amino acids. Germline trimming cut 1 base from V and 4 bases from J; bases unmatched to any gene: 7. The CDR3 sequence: CASSLFGDRATTGELFF. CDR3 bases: TGTGCCAGCAGTTTATTTGGGGACAGGGCTACCACCGGGGAGCTGTTTTTT.

CDR3 nucleotide sequence: TGTGCCAGCACCTCCTGGGGGGTGGGGCGGCCTGACACTGAAGCTTTCTTT. Its protein is CASTSWGVGRPDTEAFF. The rearrangement joins TRBV28 to TRBJ1-1, with a weak D call TRBD1 (5 bases). The V and J ends lost 7 bases and 3 bases respectively, with 24 bases between them. CDR1 MDHEN and CDR2 SYDVKM come from the germline V gene. This CDR3 contains 17 residues. Full variable domain (outside the CDR3, taken from reference TRBV28 and TRBJ1-1): DVKVTQSSRYLVKRTGEKVFLECVQDMDHENMFWYRQDPGLGLRLIYFSYDVKMKEKGDIPEGYSVSREKKERFSLILESASTNQTSMYLCASTSWGVGRPDTEAFFGQGTRLTVV.

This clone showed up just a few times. The CDR3: CASSDGASGLAKNIQYF. The CDR3, as DNA: TGTGCCAGCAGTGACGGGGCTAGCGGACTAGCCAAAAACATTCAGTACTTC. The gene calls are TRBV2 and TRBJ2-4; 7 bases are a match to TRBD2. Germline trimming cut 3 bases from V and 0 bases from J; bases unmatched to any gene: 8. The CDR3 is made up of 17 amino acids. Germline-derived CDR1 and CDR2 are SNHLY and FYNNEI.

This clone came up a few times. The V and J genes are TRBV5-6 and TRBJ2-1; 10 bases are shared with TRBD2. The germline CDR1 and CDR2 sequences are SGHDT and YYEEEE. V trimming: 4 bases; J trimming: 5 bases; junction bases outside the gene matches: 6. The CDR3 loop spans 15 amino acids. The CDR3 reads CASSRLAGVHNEQFF. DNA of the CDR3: TGTGCCAGCAGCCGACTAGCGGGTGTCCACAATGAGCAGTTCTTC. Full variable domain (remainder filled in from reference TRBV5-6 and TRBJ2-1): DAGVTQSPTHLIKTRGQQVTLRCSPKSGHDTVSWYQQALGQGPQFIFQYYEEEERQRGNFPDRFSGHQFPNYSSELNVNALLLGDSALYLCASSRLAGVHNEQFFGPGTRLTVL.

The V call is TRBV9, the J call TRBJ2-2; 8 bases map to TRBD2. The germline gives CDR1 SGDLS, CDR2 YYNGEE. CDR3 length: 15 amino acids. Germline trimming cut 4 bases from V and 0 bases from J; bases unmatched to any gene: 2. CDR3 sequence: CASSSGGTNTGELFF. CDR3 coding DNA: TGTGCCAGCAGCTCGGGAGGGACGAACACCGGGGAGCTGTTTTTT.

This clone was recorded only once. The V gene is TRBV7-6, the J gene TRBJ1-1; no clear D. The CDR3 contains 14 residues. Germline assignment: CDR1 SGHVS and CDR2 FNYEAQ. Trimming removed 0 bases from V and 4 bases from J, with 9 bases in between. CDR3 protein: CASSLAGVSTEAFF. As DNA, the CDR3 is TGTGCCAGCAGCTTAGCCGGGGTGAGCACTGAAGCTTTCTTT.

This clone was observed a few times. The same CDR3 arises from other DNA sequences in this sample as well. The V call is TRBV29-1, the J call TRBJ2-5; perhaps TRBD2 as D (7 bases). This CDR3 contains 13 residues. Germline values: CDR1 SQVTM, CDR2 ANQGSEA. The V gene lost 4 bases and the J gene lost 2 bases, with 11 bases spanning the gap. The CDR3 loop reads CSVAGGPQETQYF. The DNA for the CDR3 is TGCAGCGTTGCGGGGGGCCCACAAGAGACCCAGTACTTC.

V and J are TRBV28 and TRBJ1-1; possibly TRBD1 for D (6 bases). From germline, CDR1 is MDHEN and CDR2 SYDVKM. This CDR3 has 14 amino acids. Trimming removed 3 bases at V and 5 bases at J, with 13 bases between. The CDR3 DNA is TGTGCCAGCAGTTTCCGAGGGGGTAGGACTGAAGCTTTCTTT. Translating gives CASSFRGGRTEAFF.

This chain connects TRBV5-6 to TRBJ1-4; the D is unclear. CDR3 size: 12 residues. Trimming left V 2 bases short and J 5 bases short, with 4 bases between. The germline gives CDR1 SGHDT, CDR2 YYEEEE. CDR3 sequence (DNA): TGTGCCAGCAGCTTACTGAATGAAAAACTGTTTTTT. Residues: CASSLLNEKLFF.

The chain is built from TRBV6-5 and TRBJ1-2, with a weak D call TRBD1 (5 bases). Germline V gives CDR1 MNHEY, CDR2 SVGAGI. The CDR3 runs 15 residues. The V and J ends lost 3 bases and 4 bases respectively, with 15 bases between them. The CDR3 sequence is CASSYARGVPYGYTF. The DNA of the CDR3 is TGTGCCAGCAGTTATGCCCGGGGGGTCCCCTATGGCTACACCTTC.

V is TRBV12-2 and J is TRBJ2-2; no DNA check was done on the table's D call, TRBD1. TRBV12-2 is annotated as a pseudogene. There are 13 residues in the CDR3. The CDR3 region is CASPRSDTGELFF. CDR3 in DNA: TGTGCAAGTCCCAGGTCGGACACCGGGGAGCTGTTTTTT.